The 18 T cell receptor beta chains listed next were all sequenced from one sample in a study of control samples from healthy donors and cancer patients. Produced via immunoSEQ multiplex PCR; TCRdb's table is partial and in-frame only. The sample lists about 170,000 clones; 91% were seen once. Sequencing was performed on blood. Receptor source: a woman in her 30s in good health.

V usage is TRBV10-3 and J usage is TRBJ1-5; 9 nucleotides line up with TRBD1. The V gene end was trimmed by 8 bases and the J gene end by 1 base; junction bases not matched to a gene: 3. Germline V gene sequence: CDR1 ENHRY, CDR2 SYGVKD. This CDR3 is 14 amino acids long. This CDR3 reads CAISGTGSNQPQHF. The DNA of the CDR3 is TGTGCCATCTCTGGGACAGGGAGCAATCAGCCCCAGCATTTT.

The V call is TRBV27, the J call TRBJ2-7, with 7 nucleotides matching TRBD1. The germline gives CDR1 MNHEY, CDR2 SMNVEV (reference sequence). The junction had 3 bases not matched to a gene; V was cut back by 2 bases and J by 2 bases. The CDR3 covers 14 residues. CDR3 amino acids: CASSLSQGAYEQYF. In DNA, the CDR3 is TGTGCCAGCAGTTTAAGTCAGGGGGCCTACGAGCAGTACTTC.

This clone has only a few counts. CDR3 sequence (DNA): TGTGCCAGCAGTGAGGGGGGTGGGAATTCACCCCTCCACTTT. Encoded protein: CASSEGGGNSPLHF. This rearrangement joins TRBV25-1 to TRBJ1-6; D may be TRBD1 (5 bases). V lost 3 bases, J lost 7 bases, and 10 bases lay in between. The CDR3 contains 14 residues. The V gene's germline CDR1 is MGHDK and CDR2 SYGVNS.

This clone was counted a single time. The chain joins TRBV23-1 to TRBJ1-1, with 7 bases lining up with TRBD1. TRBV23-1 is sorted into the ORF group, with uncertain function. This CDR3 region has 15 residues. V lost 3 bases, J lost 5 bases, and 9 bases stayed unmatched. CDR3 coding DNA: TGCGCCAGCAGTCACGTAGACAGGGTCGGAACTGAAGCTTTCTTT. This translates into CASSHVDRVGTEAFF.

This clone was detected once. Different DNA sequences within this sample yield the same CDR3. The chain carries TRBV6-5 and TRBJ1-2, with D possibly being TRBD1 (6 bases). V was trimmed by 0 bases and J by 4 bases, leaving 9 bases between them. The V gene's germline CDR1 is MNHEY and CDR2 SVGAGI. CDR3 size: 14 residues. Here the CDR3 DNA reads TGTGCCAGCAGTTACTCGCAGGGGAGCTATGGCTACACCTTC. It is translated as CASSYSQGSYGYTF.

V usage is TRBV7-3 and J usage is TRBJ2-3, with 8 bases identical to TRBD2. The CDR3 consists of 14 residues. The ends lost 5 bases at V and 2 bases at J; junction bases unmatched: 3. In germline, CDR1 is SGHTA, CDR2 FQGTGA. The CDR3 DNA is TGTGCCAGCAGCCCGGGACTAGACACAGATACGCAGTATTTT. It yields the protein CASSPGLDTDTQYF. The entire variable domain, with the rest obtained from reference TRBV7-3 and TRBJ2-3, is as follows: GAGVSQTPSNKVTEKGKYVELRCDPISGHTALYWYRQSLGQGPEFLIYFQGTGAADDSGLPNDRFFAVRPEGSVSTLKIQRTERGDSAVYLCASSPGLDTDTQYFGPGTRLTVL.

The CDR3 region has the DNA TGTGCCAGCAGTATGGACAGGGCCCAAAAAAACATTCAGTACTTC. This gives the protein CASSMDRAQKNIQYF. The J gene is TRBJ2-4, the V gene TRBV6-5; TRBD1 matches 8 bases. CDR3 length: 15 amino acids. V lost 5 bases to trimming and J lost 4 bases; unmatched junction nucleotides: 7. Germline V gene data show CDR1 as MNHEY and CDR2 as SVGAGI.

The CDR3 reads CASKGQGSNSPLHF. The CDR3 nucleotides read TGTGCCAGCAAGGGACAGGGCTCGAATTCACCCCTCCACTTT. The chain employs TRBV6-5 and TRBJ1-6, with 9 bases aligning to TRBD1. The CDR3 covers 14 residues. Germline V gene sequence: CDR1 MNHEY, CDR2 SVGAGI. V lost 7 bases to trimming and J lost 7 bases; unmatched junction nucleotides: 5.

The J gene is TRBJ1-2, the V gene TRBV7-8, with D perhaps TRBD1 (6 bases). Trimming shortened V by 5 bases and J by 0 bases, and 13 bases separated the two germline ends. There are 15 residues in the CDR3. Germline-derived CDR1 and CDR2 are SGHVS and FQNEAQ. For the CDR3, the DNA is TGTGCCAGCAGCCGAGACAGGAGCTCTAACTATGGCTACACCTTC. This translates into CASSRDRSSNYGYTF.

This chain uses TRBV19 with TRBJ2-1; 8 bases align to TRBD1. Germline V gene data show CDR1 as LNHDA and CDR2 as SQIVND (reference sequence). CDR3 length: 15 residues. V shed 7 bases, J shed 0 bases, and the junction held 5 bases outside the gene matches. In DNA form, the CDR3 reads TGTGCCAGTACCCGACAGGGGAGCTCCTACAATGAGCAGTTCTTC. Residues: CASTRQGSSYNEQFF.

A word on this clone: Other DNA sequences within the sample encode an identical CDR3. The chain joins TRBV6-5 to TRBJ2-7; the D call may be TRBD1 or TRBD2 (5 bases each). Germline CDR1 and CDR2: MNHEY and SVGAGI. The CDR3 sequence is 13 residues long. The V end lost 2 bases, the J end lost 0 bases, and 5 bases lay between the germline ends. The CDR3 nucleotides read TGTGCCAGCAGTTACGGGACCTCCTACGAGCAGTACTTC. Amino acids: CASSYGTSYEQYF.

This clone was seen once. The V and J genes are TRBV19 and TRBJ2-4; the match to TRBD2 covers 13 bases. The germline CDR1 and CDR2 sequences are LNHDA and SQIVND (reference sequence). V dropped 1 base and J dropped 0; count of bases not matched to a gene: 6. This CDR3 spans 19 amino acids. This chain's CDR3 is CASSIGTSGGSLAKNIQYF. The CDR3 region has the DNA TGTGCCAGTAGTATAGGGACTAGCGGGGGCTCCTTAGCCAAAAACATTCAGTACTTC.

The CDR3 loop reads CASSQSLAGGETQYF. The CDR3 DNA sequence: TGTGCCAGCAGCCAAAGTCTAGCGGGGGGAGAGACCCAGTACTTC. The chain recombines TRBV3-1 (or the pseudogene TRBV3-2) with TRBJ2-5; TRBD2 aligns across 11 bases. CDR1 is LGHDT, CDR2 YNNKEL, per germline (reference sequence). The CDR3 totals 15 residues. Trimming removed 2 bases from V and 4 bases from J; junction bases left unmatched: 3.

The V and J genes are TRBV27 and TRBJ1-4, with D perhaps TRBD1 (5 bases). CDR1 and CDR2 (germline): MNHEY, SMNVEV (reference sequence). Trimming left V 6 bases short and J 7 bases short, with 9 bases between. CDR3 size: 12 residues. CDR3 protein: CASSPGFEKLFF. The CDR3 DNA is TGTGCCAGCAGCCCAGGGTTTGAAAAACTGTTTTTT.

This clone has only one observation. The chain carries TRBV19 and TRBJ2-2; 11 nucleotides align to TRBD1. The ends lost 8 bases at V and 0 bases at J; junction bases unmatched: 5. CDR1 and CDR2 from the germline V gene are LNHDA and SQIVND (reference sequence). This CDR3 region has 16 residues. The DNA of the CDR3 is TGTGCCAGTCTTCCGGGACAGGGGGCGAACACCGGGGAGCTGTTTTTT. Translating it yields CASLPGQGANTGELFF.

The chain employs TRBV11-2 and TRBJ1-5, with 9 nucleotides matching TRBD1. The length of the CDR3 is 15 residues. CDR1 SGHAT and CDR2 FQNNGV come from the germline V gene. The trim removed 3 bases at V and 3 bases at J, leaving 3 bases unmatched. CDR3 nucleotides: TGTGCCAGCAGCTTTGGACAGGGGAACAATCAGCCCCAGCATTTT. As protein: CASSFGQGNNQPQHF.

To note about this clone: Other nucleotide sequences from this sample produce the same CDR3. The chain joins TRBV20-1 to TRBJ1-1; D remains unclear. The CDR3 is 11 residues long. CDR1 is DFQATT, CDR2 SNEGSKA, per germline (reference sequence). Trimming shortened V by 2 bases and J by 0 bases, and 1 base separated the two germline ends. The CDR3 here is CSARLNTEAFF. CDR3 DNA sequence: TGCAGTGCTAGATTGAACACTGAAGCTTTCTTT.

The chain carries TRBV2 and TRBJ1-3, with TRBD1 matching over 8 bases. This CDR3 has 14 amino acids. Germline trimming cut 6 bases from V and 2 bases from J; bases unmatched to any gene: 3. The germline V gene encodes CDR1 SNHLY and CDR2 FYNNEI. The CDR3 reads CASSLDRAGNTIYF. CDR3 nucleotides: TGTGCCAGCAGCCTGGACAGGGCTGGAAACACCATATATTTT.